Listed below are T cell receptor beta chains from one sample, sequenced in a study of OX40 agonist ivuxolimab in advanced cancers. The assay was immunoSEQ multiplex PCR, and TCRdb's table has in-frame clones only and misses some. The sample records tens of thousands of clones, 94% being singletons. The specimen comprised CD4+ or CD8+ T cells sorted from blood, sampled in a trial of the OX40 agonist ivuxolimab. The receptors stem from an adult with an advanced solid tumor such as melanoma, head and neck, liver or kidney cancer. Both conserved end residues are part of each CDR3. A D gene is named only where the DNA matches it firmly. Expanded clones are given a class, and other clones once, few, many or no size at all.

>TRBV9|.|TRBJ2-3|once
TGTGCCAGCAGCGACCCCCTGGGGAGGGGGAGCACAGATACGCAGTATTTT
CASSDPLGRGSTDTQYF
>TRBV27|TRBD2|TRBJ2-3|.
TGTGCCAGCAGTCCCGAGGGAGCGGGGTCTGGCAACGGAGATACGCAGTATTTT
CASSPEGAGSGNGDTQYF
>TRBV9|.|TRBJ2-1|.
TGTGCCAGCGGGAGTACTTCCTACAATGAGCAGTTCTTC
CASGSTSYNEQFF
>TRBV7-9|TRBD1|TRBJ2-7|.
TGTGCCAGCAGCTTAGACGCGACAGGGTACGAGCAGTACTTC
CASSLDATGYEQYF
>TRBV7-6|TRBD2|TRBJ2-2|.
TGTGCCAGCAGCCTGTGGACTAGCGGGAGTATTACCGGGGAGCTGTTTTTT
CASSLWTSGSITGELFF
>TRBV29-1|.|TRBJ2-7|.
TGCAGCGCTAGGGGGGGGTACGAGCAGTACTTC
CSARGGYEQYF
>TRBV11-2|.|TRBJ2-5|few
TGTGCCACCCGACCGGGACTCCGGTACCAAGAGACCCAGTACTTC
CATRPGLRYQETQYF
>TRBV11-2|.|TRBJ2-7|.
TGTGCCAGCAGCTTAGATCTAGGATACGAGCAGTACTTC
CASSLDLGYEQYF
>TRBV27|.|TRBJ2-1|.
TGTGCCAGCAGTTCCCTTTTCGGCGGGAACAATGAGCAGTTCTTC
CASSSLFGGNNEQFF
>TRBV6-1|TRBD1|TRBJ1-5|.
TGTGCCAGCAGTGAAGCGCCAGGGGGTCTCAATCAGCCCCAGCATTTT
CASSEAPGGLNQPQHF
>TRBV9|.|TRBJ2-1|.
TGTGCCAGCAGCGTCCCCGGCTACAATGAGCAGTTCTTC
CASSVPGYNEQFF
>TRBV9|TRBD1|TRBJ2-7|.
TGTGCCAGCAGCGTAGTTCTCTGGACAGGGTTCATGAACGAGCAGTACTTC
CASSVVLWTGFMNEQYF
>TRBV9|TRBD1|TRBJ2-7|.
TGTGCCAGCAGCGTAGGGGACAGGGACCACGAGCAGTACTTC
CASSVGDRDHEQYF
>TRBV28|.|TRBJ2-1|.
TGTGCCAGCACTTGGGCTAGGGAGCAGTTCTTC
CASTWAREQFF
>TRBV27|.|TRBJ2-7|.
TGTGCCAGCAGCTCTCACTCGGGACCCTACGAGCAGTACTTC
CASSSHSGPYEQYF
>TRBV5-4|.|TRBJ2-1|once
TGTGCCAGCAGCCCCCGGACGTACAATGAGCAGTTCTTC
CASSPRTYNEQFF
>TRBV11-2|.|TRBJ2-1|.
TGTGCCAGCAGCTTTGACAATGAGCAGTTCTTC
CASSFDNEQFF
>TRBV29-1|.|TRBJ1-2|.
TGCAGCGTTGTCAGGGGATTCTATGGCTACACCTTC
CSVVRGFYGYTF